The sequence of this T cell receptor beta chain was determined in a study of T cell responses to AZD1222 COVID-19 vaccine. At the level of the study: Second doses were pooled across both intervals (about 4 or about 12 weeks).

Whole-study results and caveats: Females outnumbered males among donors, who were mostly white British; clonal diversity was possibly underestimated. Just five or six AZD1222 recipients were seropositive at baseline. Breadth and depth of Spike-specific TCRs rose after two AZD1222 doses.

Comment on this clone: Its antigen is still unknown.

The method was immunoSEQ multiplex PCR; TCRdb's version includes in-frame clones alone and lacks a portion of them. The sample comprises fewer than 200,000 clones, approximately 91% of which are singletons, and over 1.5% rests with the top ten. Germline lookup yields CDR1 SGHTS and CDR2 YDEGEE. V lost 5 bases to trimming and J lost 7 bases; unmatched junction nucleotides: 7. CDR3 length equals 14 residues. The sequenced sample was peripheral blood, obtained on day 0 of AZD1222 vaccination. The receptor's source is an adult in good health. This chain joins TRBV5-8 and TRBJ1-4; 8 bases agree with TRBD1. The DNA for the CDR3 is TGTGCCAGCAGACCAGGGGGCGTAAGTGAAAAACTGTTTTTT. Translation: CASRPGGVSEKLFF.